This T cell receptor (beta chain) was recovered during a study of shared clonotypes between healthy human individuals. This CDR3 is built from 15 residues. Germline V gives CDR1 SGHVS, CDR2 FQNEAQ. V lost 7 bases and J 5 bases, leaving 20 bases between the germline ends. Under the authors' procedure: Filtering differed for immunoSEQ, which gave only junction sequences without quality scores. TCRdb's table, derived via immunoSEQ multiplex PCR, lists solely in-frame clones and lacks some. The DNA was the basis for D and trimming; V, J and clone size are from that table. The sample comprises under 350,000 clones, around 87% of which are singletons, and around 15% rests with the top ten.

The sample consisted of memory CD8+ T cells sorted from blood. The subset denotes: CD45RO+ cells pooled with CCR7-negative TemRA cells. This sequence was found in a man aged 18-30 years in good health. The chain employs TRBV7-8 and TRBJ2-5; maybe TRBD2 (6 bases). The CDR3 reads CASNTRRAWRETQYF. The DNA of the CDR3 is TGTGCCAGCAACACCCGGAGGGCTTGGCGGGAGACCCAGTACTTC.